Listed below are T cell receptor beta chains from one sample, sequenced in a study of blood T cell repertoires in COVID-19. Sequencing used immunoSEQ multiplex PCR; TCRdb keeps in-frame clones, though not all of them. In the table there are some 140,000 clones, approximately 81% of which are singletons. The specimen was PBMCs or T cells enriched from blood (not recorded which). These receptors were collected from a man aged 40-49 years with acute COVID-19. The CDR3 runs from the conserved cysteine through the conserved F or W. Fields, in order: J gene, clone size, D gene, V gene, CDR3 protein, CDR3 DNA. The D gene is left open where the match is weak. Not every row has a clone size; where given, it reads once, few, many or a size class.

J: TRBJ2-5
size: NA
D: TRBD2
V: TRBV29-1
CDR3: CSVEGSGRETQYF
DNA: TGCAGCGTTGAGGGTAGCGGGAGGGAGACCCAGTACTTC

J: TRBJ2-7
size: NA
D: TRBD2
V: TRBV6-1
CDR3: CASSEFLGTSGSSYEQYF
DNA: TGTGCCAGCAGTGAATTTCTAGGGACTAGCGGGAGCTCCTACGAGCAGTACTTC

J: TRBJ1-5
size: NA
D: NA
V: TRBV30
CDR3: CAATWSGGNQPQHF
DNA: TGTGCCGCAACGTGGTCGGGGGGCAATCAGCCCCAGCATTTT

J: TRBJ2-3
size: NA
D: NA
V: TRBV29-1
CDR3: CSVEEAGTDTQYF
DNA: TGCAGCGTTGAAGAGGCCGGCACAGATACGCAGTATTTT

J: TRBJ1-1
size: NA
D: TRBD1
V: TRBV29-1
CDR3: CSSGGTEAFF
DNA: TGCAGCTCAGGGGGTACTGAAGCTTTCTTT

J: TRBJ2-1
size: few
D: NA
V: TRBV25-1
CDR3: CASSRPPPAGEQFF
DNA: TGTGCCAGCAGTCGCCCTCCACCAGCGGGTGAGCAGTTCTTC

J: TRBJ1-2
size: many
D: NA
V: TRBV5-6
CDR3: CASAIQSGYGYTF
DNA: TGTGCCAGCGCCATACAGTCAGGCTATGGCTACACCTTC

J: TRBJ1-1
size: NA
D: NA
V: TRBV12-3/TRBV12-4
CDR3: CASSPHSVGGSIF
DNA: TGTGCCAGCAGTCCACACTCCGTGGGGGGTTCGATCTTT

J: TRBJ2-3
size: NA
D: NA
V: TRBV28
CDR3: CASAWEKDTQYF
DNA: TGTGCCAGCGCTTGGGAGAAAGATACGCAGTATTTT

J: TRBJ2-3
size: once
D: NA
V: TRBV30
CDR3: CAWTPIAESTDTQYF
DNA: TGTGCCTGGACCCCCATAGCGGAGAGCACAGATACGCAGTATTTT

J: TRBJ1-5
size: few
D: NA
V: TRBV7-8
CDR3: CASSLQEGNQPQHF
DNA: TGTGCCAGCAGCTTACAAGAGGGCAATCAGCCCCAGCATTTT

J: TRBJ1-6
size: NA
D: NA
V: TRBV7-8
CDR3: CASSLVGEALHF
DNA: TGTGCCAGCAGCTTAGTAGGGGAGGCCCTCCACTTT

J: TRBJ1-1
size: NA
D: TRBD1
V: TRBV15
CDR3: CATSERTGGTEAFF
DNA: TGTGCCACCAGCGAACGGACAGGGGGCACTGAAGCTTTCTTT

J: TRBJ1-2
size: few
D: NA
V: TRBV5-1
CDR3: CASSLVGRGNYGYTF
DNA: TGCGCCAGCAGCTTGGTGGGTAGGGGTAACTATGGCTACACCTTC

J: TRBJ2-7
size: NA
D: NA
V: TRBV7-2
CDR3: CASSLDRKYEQYF
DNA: TGTGCCAGCAGCTTAGACAGGAAATACGAGCAGTACTTC

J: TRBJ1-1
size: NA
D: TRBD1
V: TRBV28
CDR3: CASSFHTGGAWVTEAFF
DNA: TGTGCCAGCAGTTTTCACACAGGGGGCGCTTGGGTCACTGAAGCTTTCTTT

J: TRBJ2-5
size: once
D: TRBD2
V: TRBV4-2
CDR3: CASSQGTQRGGIGETQYF
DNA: TGTGCCAGCAGCCAAGGCACGCAGCGGGGGGGCATCGGAGAGACCCAGTACTTC

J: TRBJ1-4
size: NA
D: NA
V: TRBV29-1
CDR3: CSVDSPRGNEKLFF
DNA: TGCAGCGTTGACAGCCCGCGGGGTAATGAAAAACTGTTTTTT

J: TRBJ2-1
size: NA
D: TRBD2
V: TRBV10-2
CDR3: CASRIAGSSYNEQFF
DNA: TGCGCCAGCAGGATAGCGGGCAGCTCCTACAATGAGCAGTTCTTC

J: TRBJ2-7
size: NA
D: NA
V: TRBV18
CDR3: CASSPPTGSSYEQYF
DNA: TGTGCCAGCTCACCCCCCACGGGATCGTCCTACGAGCAGTACTTC

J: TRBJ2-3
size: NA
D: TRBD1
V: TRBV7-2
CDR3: CASSRDRGRDTQYF
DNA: TGTGCCAGCAGCCGGGACAGGGGGAGAGATACGCAGTATTTT

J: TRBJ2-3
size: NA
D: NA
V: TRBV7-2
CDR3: CASSSPLQAQYF
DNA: TGTGCCAGCAGCTCCCCCTTACAGGCACAGTATTTT

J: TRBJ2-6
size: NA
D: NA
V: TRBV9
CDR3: CASSGGLGSGANVLTF
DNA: TGTGCCAGCAGCGGAGGGCTCGGATCTGGGGCCAACGTCCTGACTTTC

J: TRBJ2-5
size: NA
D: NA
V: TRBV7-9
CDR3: CASSFDPRTDQETQYF
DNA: TGTGCCAGCAGCTTCGATCCAAGGACAGATCAAGAGACCCAGTACTTC

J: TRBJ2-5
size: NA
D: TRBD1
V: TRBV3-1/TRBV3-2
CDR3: CASSHPGQGSETQYF
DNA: TGTGCCAGCAGCCACCCGGGACAGGGTTCCGAGACCCAGTACTTC

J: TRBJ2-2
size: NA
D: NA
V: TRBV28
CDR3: CASSLRVTTGELFF
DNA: TGTGCCAGCAGTTTGAGGGTAACCACCGGGGAGCTGTTTTTT

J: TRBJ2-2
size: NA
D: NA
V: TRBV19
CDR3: CASRPANTGELFF
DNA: TGTGCCAGTAGGCCAGCGAACACCGGGGAGCTGTTTTTT

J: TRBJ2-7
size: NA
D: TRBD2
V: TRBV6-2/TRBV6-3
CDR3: CASSLLAAYEQYF
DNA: TGTGCCAGCAGTTTACTAGCGGCCTACGAGCAGTACTTC

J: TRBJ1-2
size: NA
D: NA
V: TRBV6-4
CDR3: CASSATGSGGYTF
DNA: TGTGCCAGCAGTGCTACAGGGAGTGGTGGCTACACCTTC

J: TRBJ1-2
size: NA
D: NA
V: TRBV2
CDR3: CASSETQTPIGYGYTF
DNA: TGTGCCAGCAGTGAAACTCAAACCCCGATCGGCTATGGCTACACCTTC

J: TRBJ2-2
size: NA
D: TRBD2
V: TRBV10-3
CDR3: CAISENSAGGTGELFF
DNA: TGTGCCATCAGTGAAAATAGCGCGGGGGGCACCGGGGAGCTGTTTTTT

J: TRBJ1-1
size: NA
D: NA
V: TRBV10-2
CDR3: CASSESRAMNTEAFF
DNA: TGCGCCAGCAGTGAGTCCAGGGCCATGAACACTGAAGCTTTCTTT

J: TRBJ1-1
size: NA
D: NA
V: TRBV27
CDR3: CASRLSASENTEAFF
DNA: TGTGCCAGCAGGCTCAGTGCCTCCGAGAACACTGAAGCTTTCTTT

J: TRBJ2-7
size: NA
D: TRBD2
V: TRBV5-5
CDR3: CASSPSGASGYEQYF
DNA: TGTGCCAGCAGCCCGTCCGGGGCTAGCGGCTACGAGCAGTACTTC

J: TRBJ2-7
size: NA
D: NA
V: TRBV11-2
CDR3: CASSLSRSTTYEQYF
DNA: TGTGCCAGCAGCCTGAGTAGGAGCACTACCTACGAGCAGTACTTC

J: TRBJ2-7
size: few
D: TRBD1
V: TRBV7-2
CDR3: CASSSRGQGKKTPYEQYF
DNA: TGTGCCAGCAGCTCCCGTGGACAGGGGAAGAAAACCCCTTACGAGCAGTACTTC

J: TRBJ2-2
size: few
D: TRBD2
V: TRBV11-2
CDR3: CASSFSGSTGELFF
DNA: TGTGCCAGCAGCTTTAGCGGGTCCACCGGGGAGCTGTTTTTT

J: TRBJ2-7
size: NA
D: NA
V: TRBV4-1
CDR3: CASSLIRDSTYEQYF
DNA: TGCGCCAGCAGCTTAATCCGGGACTCGACCTACGAGCAGTACTTC

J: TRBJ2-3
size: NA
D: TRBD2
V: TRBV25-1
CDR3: CASSARLAGDADTQYF
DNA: TGTGCCAGCAGTGCTCGGCTAGCGGGAGACGCAGATACGCAGTATTTT

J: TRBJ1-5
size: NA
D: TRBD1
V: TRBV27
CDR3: CASSRQGGQPQHF
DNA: TGTGCCAGCAGTAGACAGGGAGGCCAGCCCCAGCATTTT

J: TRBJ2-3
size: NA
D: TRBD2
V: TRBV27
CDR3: CASSGGTDTQYF
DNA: TGTGCCAGTTCGGGGGGGACAGATACGCAGTATTTT

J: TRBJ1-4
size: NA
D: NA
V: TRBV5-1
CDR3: CASSLNWGGDEKLFF
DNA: TGCGCCAGCAGCTTGAATTGGGGGGGAGATGAAAAACTGTTTTTT